Listed below are T cell receptor beta chains from one sample, sequenced in a study of vaccination and CD4 T cells after COVID-19. TCRdb used MiXCR to reprocess the PCR reads, holding one entry per CDR3 protein. Of several thousand distinct CDR3 sequences listed, around 34% were seen once; the top ten hold roughly 40%. Their recognized antigens are unknown. The sample consisted of CD4+ T cells from blood, cultured in vitro. The receptor set was obtained from a human donor in good health. The CDR3 runs from the conserved cysteine through the conserved F or W. The D gene is left open where the match is weak. Clone size appears in some rows only: once, few, many, or a class for an expanded clone.

V: TRBV7-2; size: NA; D: TRBD2; J: TRBJ2-1; DNA: TGTGCCAGCAGCTTAGTGGGTAGCGGGAGTCCCAATGAGCAGTTCTTC; CDR3: CASSLVGSGSPNEQFF
V: TRBV6-1; size: NA; D: NA; J: TRBJ2-1; DNA: TGTGCCAGCAGTGAGCCGGGGCGGAGAAATGAGCAGTTCTTC; CDR3: CASSEPGRRNEQFF
V: TRBV19; size: NA; D: NA; J: TRBJ2-1; DNA: TGTGCCACTAGGATGATTGGTAGAGCCTCCGCTATCTCCTACAATGAGCAGTTCTTC; CDR3: CATRMIGRASAISYNEQFF
V: TRBV7-3; size: NA; D: TRBD1; J: TRBJ2-6; DNA: TGTGCCAGCAGCGTAGGGACAGCCGGGGCCAACGTCCTGACTTTC; CDR3: CASSVGTAGANVLTF
V: TRBV7-2; size: NA; D: TRBD1; J: TRBJ2-2; DNA: TGTGCCAGCAGCTGGGGACAGCCCACCGGGGAGCTGTTTTTT; CDR3: CASSWGQPTGELFF
V: TRBV10-2; size: NA; D: NA; J: TRBJ1-1; DNA: TGCGCCAGCAGTGAGAGGGCAGGGTTAAGCACTGAAGCTTTCTTT; CDR3: CASSERAGLSTEAFF
V: TRBV7-8; size: NA; D: NA; J: TRBJ2-7; DNA: TGTGCCACCCAGAGGGGCGGGTACGAGCAGTACTTC; CDR3: CATQRGGYEQYF
V: TRBV4-2; size: NA; D: NA; J: TRBJ2-5; DNA: TGTGCCAGCAGCCAAGTTGGCCCCTGGGAGACCCAGTACTTC; CDR3: CASSQVGPWETQYF
V: TRBV20-1; size: medium-sized; D: TRBD1; J: TRBJ1-6; DNA: TGCAGTGCTAGAGGACAGGGCGCCTATAATTCACCCCTCCACTTT; CDR3: CSARGQGAYNSPLHF
V: TRBV28; size: few; D: NA; J: TRBJ1-1; DNA: TGTGCCAGCAGTTTCACAGGGACGGGGACTGAAGCTTTCTTT; CDR3: CASSFTGTGTEAFF
V: TRBV10-3; size: few; D: TRBD2; J: TRBJ2-3; DNA: TGTGCCATCAGACCTAGCGGGGAAAGCACAGATACGCAGTATTTT; CDR3: CAIRPSGESTDTQYF
V: TRBV28; size: NA; D: NA; J: TRBJ2-7; DNA: TGTGCCAGCAGCGAGGCAGGCAGGGTCTACGAGCAGTACTTC; CDR3: CASSEAGRVYEQYF
V: TRBV20-1; size: NA; D: NA; J: TRBJ2-5; DNA: TGCAGTGCTAGAGTTACCAGCGGCCAAGAGACCCAGTACTTC; CDR3: CSARVTSGQETQYF
V: TRBV4-3; size: NA; D: NA; J: TRBJ2-1; DNA: TGCGCCAGCAGTCTAAAAACTGCAGACAATGAGCAGTTCTTC; CDR3: CASSLKTADNEQFF
V: TRBV2; size: few; D: NA; J: TRBJ2-7; DNA: TGTGCCAGCAGTATCTCCGAGCAGTACTTC; CDR3: CASSISEQYF
V: TRBV6-1; size: few; D: NA; J: TRBJ1-1; DNA: TGTGCCAGCAGTGTAAACAGGGAGAACACTGAAGCTTTCTTT; CDR3: CASSVNRENTEAFF
V: TRBV6-1; size: NA; D: NA; J: TRBJ2-3; DNA: TGTGCCAGCAGCTTACCCGGCACGACGCAGTATTTT; CDR3: CASSLPGTTQYF
V: TRBV12-3/TRBV12-4; size: NA; D: TRBD1; J: TRBJ1-5; DNA: TGTGCCAGCAGCACGACAGGGATCAGCAATCAGCCCCAGCATTTT; CDR3: CASSTTGISNQPQHF
V: TRBV10-3; size: NA; D: NA; J: TRBJ1-5; DNA: TGTGCCATCACTATCGCACAGGACCAGCCCCAGCATTTT; CDR3: CAITIAQDQPQHF
V: TRBV28; size: NA; D: TRBD1; J: TRBJ1-5; DNA: TGTGCCAGCAGTTCCGGGACAGGGACTCAGCCCCAGCATTTT; CDR3: CASSSGTGTQPQHF
V: TRBV6-1; size: NA; D: TRBD2; J: TRBJ2-3; DNA: TGTGCCAGCAGTGACCGAGCGGGAGGGACGGCGGATACGCAGTATTTT; CDR3: CASSDRAGGTADTQYF
V: TRBV7-9; size: NA; D: NA; J: TRBJ2-5; DNA: TGTGCCAGCAGCTTCCCCCCGGCCCCACAAGAGACCCAGTACTTC; CDR3: CASSFPPAPQETQYF
V: TRBV20-1; size: NA; D: NA; J: TRBJ1-2; DNA: TGCAGTGCTTTGGCTAATAACTATGGCTACACCTTC; CDR3: CSALANNYGYTF
V: TRBV5-1; size: once; D: TRBD1; J: TRBJ2-5; DNA: TGCGCCAGCAGGACACAGGGGACAGAGACCCAGTACTTC; CDR3: CASRTQGTETQYF